What follows are 10 T cell receptor beta chains derived from one specimen sequenced in a study of shared clonotypes between healthy human individuals. The repertoire was sequenced with immunoSEQ multiplex PCR; TCRdb's copy has only in-frame clones and lacks some. This table holds approximately 2.1 million clones, 80% to 95% found once. Sequences were obtained from naive CD4+ T cells from PBMCs. Stated subset: CD45RA+ positively selected. The receptors stem from a man aged 18 to 30 in good health. Some clones in this sample may be carry-over from other donors' samples.

The gene calls are TRBV28 and TRBJ2-5; D may correspond to TRBD1 or TRBD2 (6 bases each). The germline CDR1 and CDR2 sequences are MDHEN and SYDVKM. The ends were cut back, 8 bases at V and 0 bases at J, with 16 bases in the middle. The CDR3 contains 15 residues. The CDR3 loop is CASGPRGEYQETQYF. The CDR3 DNA sequence: TGTGCCAGCGGTCCAAGGGGGGAGTACCAAGAGACCCAGTACTTC.

The sample holds a few counts of this clone. The J gene is TRBJ1-1, the V gene TRBV12-5, with D unresolved. The CDR3 is 14 residues long. Germline V gene sequence: CDR1 LGHNT, CDR2 FRNRAP. Trimming cost V 1 base and J 1 base, with 7 bases left between them. CDR3 in amino acids: CASGLESGNTEAFF. CDR3 nucleotides: TGTGCTAGTGGTTTGGAATCAGGGAACACTGAAGCTTTCTTT. The entire variable domain, with the rest obtained from reference TRBV12-5 and TRBJ1-1, is as follows: DARVTQTPRHKVTEMGQEVTMRCQPILGHNTVFWYRQTMMQGLELLAYFRNRAPLDDSGMPKDRFSAEMPDATLATLKIQPSEPRDSAVYFCASGLESGNTEAFFGQGTRLTVV.

The chain carries TRBV10-3 and TRBJ1-5; 8 bases map to TRBD1. V dropped 9 bases and J dropped 4; count of bases not matched to a gene: 5. Germline CDR1 ENHRY, CDR2 SYGVKD. This CDR3 is built from 13 residues. The CDR3 coding sequence is TGTGCCATGGGACAGGTTAAGAATCAGCCCCAGCATTTT. It codes for CAMGQVKNQPQHF.

The V and J genes are TRBV28 and TRBJ1-4; D not resolved. The germline V gene encodes CDR1 MDHEN and CDR2 SYDVKM. CDR3 length equals 13 residues. V lost 6 bases and J lost 7, with 12 bases in between. This CDR3 reads CASSNPRGEKLFF. CDR3 DNA: TGTGCCAGCAGCAACCCTAGAGGTGAAAAACTGTTTTTT. The variable domain in full, with the rest retrieved from reference TRBV28 and TRBJ1-4, is DVKVTQSSRYLVKRTGEKVFLECVQDMDHENMFWYRQDPGLGLRLIYFSYDVKMKEKGDIPEGYSVSREKKERFSLILESASTNQTSMYLCASSNPRGEKLFFGSGTQLSVL.

The chain couples TRBV5-6 to TRBJ1-1, with D perhaps matching TRBD1 (5 bases). This CDR3 has 14 residues. Germline lookup yields CDR1 SGHDT and CDR2 YYEEEE. Deletions cut 4 bases from V and 4 bases from J, with 14 bases between. The CDR3 sequence: CASSRDPKFTEAFF. The DNA of the CDR3 is TGTGCCAGCAGCCGGGACCCTAAATTCACTGAAGCTTTCTTT.

The chain combines TRBV25-1 with TRBJ1-1; unclear D gene. Germline CDR1 MGHDK, CDR2 SYGVNS. This CDR3 has 12 residues. Trimming left V 2 bases short and J 11 bases short, with 12 bases between. The CDR3 nucleotides read TGTGCCAGCAGTGAACCCTCTCGGAGGGCTTTCTTT. It encodes CASSEPSRRAFF.

There are a few counts of this clone. This same CDR3 is encoded by further DNA sequences in the sample. The chain has TRBV7-3 and TRBJ1-1; unclear D gene. V was clipped by 3 bases and J by 4 bases, with 9 bases between them. The length of the CDR3 is 13 residues. The germline gives CDR1 SGHTA, CDR2 FQGTGA. The CDR3 protein is CASSLLGSTEAFF. The CDR3 nucleotides read TGTGCCAGCAGCTTGCTGGGGAGCACTGAAGCTTTCTTT.

This clone was counted a few times. The V gene is TRBV28, the J gene TRBJ1-5, with D maybe TRBD1 (6 bases). The germline CDR1 and CDR2 sequences are MDHEN and SYDVKM. The V gene lost 6 bases and the J gene lost 5 bases, with 14 bases spanning the gap. CDR3 size: 14 residues. CDR3 protein: CASSWTVRDQPQHF. Written as DNA, the CDR3 is TGTGCCAGCAGCTGGACAGTGAGGGATCAGCCCCAGCATTTT.

This clone was observed a few times. J is TRBJ2-7 and V is TRBV27; weak D call: TRBD2 (5 bases). CDR1 is MNHEY, CDR2 SMNVEV, per germline (reference sequence). The CDR3 is made up of 13 amino acids. V shed 8 bases and J shed 2 bases, with 13 bases lying between them. In DNA form, the CDR3 reads TGTGCCAGCGGCCCCCGGGAAGCCTACGAGCAGTACTTC. Translated, it gives CASGPREAYEQYF.

Details on this clone: Other DNA variants within this sample encode the same CDR3. The rearrangement uses TRBV14 and TRBJ2-7, with 10 bases aligning to TRBD2. The CDR3 spans 15 residues. J lost 3 bases, V lost 4 bases, and 6 bases had no gene match. Germline assignment: CDR1 SGHDN and CDR2 FVKESK. The CDR3 here is CASSRYSGRSYEQYF. The CDR3 DNA follows: TGTGCCAGCAGCCGATATAGCGGGAGGAGCTACGAGCAGTACTTC.